What follows are 20 T cell receptor beta chains derived from one specimen sequenced in a study of CD8+ T cells in alopecia areata. Extracted RNA was reverse transcribed, and the resulting cDNA served as sequencing template. Sequencing used immunoSEQ multiplex PCR; TCRdb keeps in-frame clones, though not all of them. The data show tens of thousands of clones, with roughly 50% seen just once and about 6% held by the top ten. Source material: NKG2D-high CD8+ T cells sorted from blood. The receptor set was obtained from a human donor with alopecia areata.

A remark on this clone: The same CDR3 is also encoded by other DNA sequences in this sample. The V and J genes are TRBV5-1 and TRBJ1-3; 9 bases agree with TRBD1. V gave up 1 base and J gave up 7 bases; unmatched junction bases: 3. The CDR3 covers 14 residues. Germline-derived CDR1 and CDR2 are SGHRS and YFSETQ. The CDR3 nucleotides are TGCGCCAGCAGCTTGTCCGGGACAGGGAACACCATATATTTT. Its translation: CASSLSGTGNTIYF.

The rearrangement links TRBV7-6 to TRBJ2-5; D possibly corresponds to TRBD2 (5 bases). CDR3 length: 13 amino acids. V lost 7 bases to trimming and J lost 4 bases, with 13 bases between them. The germline CDR1 and CDR2 sequences are SGHVS and FNYEAQ. The CDR3 spells CASTSRGRETQYF. CDR3 bases: TGTGCCAGCACGTCCCGGGGAAGAGAGACCCAGTACTTC.

This clone has more than one count but fewer than ten. V usage is TRBV29-1 and J usage is TRBJ2-1; the match to TRBD2 covers 13 bases. The J segment lost 9 bases and the V segment lost 6 bases, leaving 11 bases of the junction unmatched. Germline CDR1 reads SQVTM; CDR2 reads ANQGSEA. CDR3 size: 15 residues. The CDR3 here is CSVPGTSGVWGEQFF. CDR3 bases: TGCAGCGTCCCCGGGACTAGCGGGGTCTGGGGTGAGCAGTTCTTC.

This sequence joins TRBV4-1 and TRBJ1-1; the D is unclear. Per the germline V gene, CDR1 is MGHRA and CDR2 is YSYEKL. Trimming stripped 3 bases from V and 5 bases from J, with 19 bases between. The CDR3 loop spans 16 amino acids. This CDR3 is CASSHYATPWWTEAFF. The CDR3 DNA is TGCGCCAGCAGCCATTACGCGACACCCTGGTGGACTGAAGCTTTCTTT.

This clone was seen a few times. The chain couples TRBV6-6 to TRBJ2-3; D is perhaps TRBD1 or TRBD2 (5 bases each). V dropped 4 bases and J dropped 2 bases, with 13 bases sitting between them. CDR1 and CDR2 (germline): MNHNY, SVGAGI (reference sequence). The CDR3 length is 15 residues. The CDR3 loop is CASSSTRGATDTQYF. CDR3 in DNA: TGTGCCAGCAGTTCTACTAGAGGGGCCACAGATACGCAGTATTTT.

The table lists this clone with a few counts. The chain has TRBV29-1 and TRBJ2-3, with D uncertain. CDR3 size: 11 residues. Trimming took 3 bases from V and 4 from J, leaving 5 bases between them. The germline gives CDR1 SQVTM, CDR2 ANQGSEA. CDR3 in DNA: TGCAGCGTTGAGCCCTCAGATACGCAGTATTTT. Translating it yields CSVEPSDTQYF.

This rearrangement joins TRBV29-1 to TRBJ1-6; D ambiguous. In germline, CDR1 is SQVTM, CDR2 ANQGSEA. The CDR3 runs 12 residues. Trimming took off 2 bases at V and 7 bases at J, with 6 bases between the two ends. The CDR3 is CSVENGNSPLHF. DNA of the CDR3: TGCAGCGTTGAAAACGGGAATTCACCCCTCCACTTT.

There are a few counts of this clone. The rearrangement links TRBV2 to TRBJ1-1, with a tentative D call TRBD1 (6 bases). The length of the CDR3 is 12 residues. Germline CDR1 SNHLY, CDR2 FYNNEI. V dropped 6 bases and J dropped 8 bases, with 13 bases sitting between them. This CDR3 is CASRESDREAFF. DNA for the CDR3: TGTGCCAGCAGAGAGAGCGACAGGGAAGCTTTCTTT.

This clone has just a few counts. The chain uses TRBV27 and TRBJ2-1; no reliable D call. Trimming took off 10 bases at V and 5 bases at J, with 9 bases between the two ends. This CDR3 spans 11 amino acids. CDR1 is MNHEY, CDR2 SMNVEV, per germline (reference sequence). Here the CDR3 reads CAIETDNEQFF. The CDR3 nucleotides read TGTGCCATCGAAACCGACAATGAGCAGTTCTTC.

The J gene is TRBJ1-4, the V gene TRBV9, with D tentatively TRBD1 (6 bases). CDR3 length: 15 residues. CDR1 is SGDLS, CDR2 YYNGEE, per germline. Trimming removed 4 bases at V and 5 bases at J, with 15 bases between. The CDR3: CASSPSGASNEKLFF. In DNA form, the CDR3 reads TGTGCCAGCAGCCCCTCGGGGGCTTCCAATGAAAAACTGTTTTTT.

The V and J genes are TRBV2 and TRBJ2-7; TRBD1 matches 8 bases. V lost 6 bases, J lost 2 bases, and 6 bases stayed unmatched. Germline CDR1 and CDR2: SNHLY and FYNNEI. The CDR3 sequence is 14 residues long. The CDR3 nucleotides are TGTGCCAGCAGCGATAGGACAGGGACCTACGAGCAGTACTTC. The encoded protein is CASSDRTGTYEQYF.

The chain carries TRBV7-9 and TRBJ1-2; no reliable D call. Germline assignment: CDR1 SEHNR and CDR2 FQNEAQ (reference sequence). The CDR3 is made up of 12 amino acids. The germline V and J ends were trimmed by 3 bases and 7 bases, with 9 bases remaining between them. The CDR3 reads CASSFGGAGYTF. The CDR3 DNA reads as TGTGCCAGCAGCTTTGGTGGCGCTGGCTACACCTTC.

This chain uses TRBV4-1 with TRBJ1-2; D remains unclear. The CDR3 is made up of 13 amino acids. Trimming stripped 0 bases from V and 4 bases from J, with 6 bases between. Germline lookup yields CDR1 MGHRA and CDR2 YSYEKL. CDR3 residues: CASSQDPVYGYTF. CDR3 nucleotides: TGCGCCAGCAGCCAAGATCCCGTCTATGGCTACACCTTC.

This clone was seen more than once but under ten times. The chain is built from TRBV7-2 and TRBJ1-2; D not resolved. Trimming cost V 1 base and J 6 bases, with 12 bases left between them. The CDR3 runs to 14 residues. Per germline, CDR1 SGHTA and CDR2 FQGNSA. The CDR3 protein is CASSLVGEYDGYTF. CDR3 nucleotides: TGTGCCAGCAGCTTAGTAGGAGAGTACGATGGCTACACCTTC.

The chain is built from TRBV7-3 and TRBJ2-5; 8 bases agree with TRBD1. Germline V CDR1 and CDR2: SGHTA, FQGTGA. The CDR3 is 13 amino acids. V dropped 3 bases and J dropped 11; count of bases not matched to a gene: 8. The CDR3 region has the DNA TGTGCCAGCAGCTTGGGACAGGCGTTGGAGCAGTACTTC. Protein sequence: CASSLGQALEQYF.

The chain combines TRBV9 with TRBJ2-3; the match to TRBD2 covers 12 bases. This CDR3 comprises 14 residues. The junction had 3 bases not matched to a gene; V was cut back by 4 bases and J by 6 bases. From germline, CDR1 is SGDLS and CDR2 YYNGEE. DNA of the CDR3: TGTGCCAGCAGCCTAGCGGGAGGGCTCGATACGCAGTATTTT. Amino acid sequence: CASSLAGGLDTQYF.

The chain combines TRBV28 with TRBJ2-7; D might be TRBD1 (6 bases). Between the trimmed V and J ends, which lost 8 bases and 3 bases, there was a span of 11 bases. Germline-derived CDR1 and CDR2 are MDHEN and SYDVKM. The CDR3 runs to 12 residues. The CDR3 sequence: CASRTGFYEQYF. Here the CDR3 DNA reads TGTGCCAGCCGAACAGGGTTCTACGAGCAGTACTTC.

CDR3 coding DNA: TGTGCCAGCAGCGAAGGGGACCAAGAGACCCAGTACTTC. Translation: CASSEGDQETQYF. The V and J genes are TRBV9 and TRBJ2-5; possible D gene TRBD1, 5 bases. The ends were cut back, 3 bases at V and 0 bases at J, with 6 bases in the middle. The CDR3 sequence is 13 residues long. From germline, CDR1 is SGDLS and CDR2 YYNGEE.

J is TRBJ2-3 and V is TRBV30; D is uncertain. The CDR3 spans 15 residues. V gave up 3 bases and J gave up 4 bases, with 17 bases separating them. Germline V gives CDR1 GTSNPN, CDR2 SVGIG (reference sequence). CDR3 sequence reads: CAWRSNLGIADTQYF. CDR3 sequence (DNA): TGTGCCTGGAGGAGTAATCTAGGGATTGCAGATACGCAGTATTTT.

This clone was seen more than once but under ten times. V usage is TRBV27 and J usage is TRBJ2-5, with D possibly TRBD2 on 5 matching bases. The CDR3 has 15 residues. From germline, CDR1 is MNHEY and CDR2 SMNVEV (reference sequence). V was trimmed by 2 bases and J by 5 bases, leaving 15 bases between them. The CDR3 DNA is TGTGCCAGCAGTTTAGGTCTAGCCCCAAGGGAGACCCAGTACTTC. Its translation: CASSLGLAPRETQYF.